Listed below are T cell receptor beta chains from one sample, sequenced in a study of a mutant IDH1 vaccine in newly diagnosed glioma. Their antigen targets remain unknown. TCRdb's copy holds only in-frame clones and misses some; the assay was immunoSEQ multiplex PCR. The sample records roughly 56,000 clones, around three quarters being singletons. The sequences come from PBMCs, collected from a glioma patient whose treatment included an IDH1 peptide vaccine. These receptors were obtained from a woman aged 40 to 50 with glioma. Some clones in this sample may be carry-over from other donors' samples. Each CDR3 is given with its conserved first and last residue. Each record gives: clone size, D gene, V gene, CDR3 protein. The D gene is left open where the match is weak. Where a row states a size, it is once, few, many or the class of an expanded clone; other rows omit it.

. | TRBD2 | TRBV5-1 | CASTLLGGDTGELFF
few | TRBD1 | TRBV19 | CASSKYQGATEAFF
. | . | TRBV5-6 | CASSPWPGDTEAFF
. | . | TRBV19 | CASSFGLVVANYGYTF
. | . | TRBV7-9 | CASSASTDTQYF
. | TRBD1 | TRBV4-3 | CASSETGGDSPLHF
. | . | TRBV30 | CAWSFMQNEKLFF
. | . | TRBV27 | CASSLLSGGVTNEKLFF
few | . | TRBV30 | CAWRLGTYNSPLHF
once | . | TRBV11-3 | CASSRGGVNEQFF
. | . | TRBV6-1 | CASSLTPHKDF
. | TRBD1 | TRBV11-2 | CASSGLRTGYGYTF
. | . | TRBV7-9 | CASSNFQGPQHF
medium-sized | . | TRBV25-1 | CASSDLGTGGSDNEQFF